These 18 T cell receptor beta chains share one sample of origin, sequenced in a study of OX40 agonist ivuxolimab in advanced cancers. Data came from immunoSEQ multiplex PCR; TCRdb stores just in-frame clones and leaves some out. The table includes 5,000 to 7,500 clones, 70% to 80% detected once. The starting material was CD4+ or CD8+ T cells sorted from blood, obtained in a trial of the OX40 agonist ivuxolimab. The receptors derive from an adult with an advanced solid tumor such as melanoma, head and neck, liver or kidney cancer.

The chain recombines TRBV28 with TRBJ2-1, with a weak D call TRBD2 (5 bases). The germline V and J ends were trimmed by 3 bases and 9 bases, with 12 bases remaining between them. Per the germline V gene, CDR1 is MDHEN and CDR2 is SYDVKM. The CDR3 loop spans 13 amino acids. The DNA of the CDR3 is TGTGCCAGCAGTTTTATCGGGGTGGGTGAGCAGTTCTTC. Amino acids: CASSFIGVGEQFF.

The chain carries TRBV28 and TRBJ2-2; perhaps TRBD1 as D (6 bases). The germline gives CDR1 MDHEN, CDR2 SYDVKM. Between the trimmed V and J ends, which lost 3 bases and 4 bases, there was a span of 12 bases. The CDR3 is 15 residues long. CDR3 loop: CASSFNRVVTGELFF. CDR3 coding DNA: TGTGCCAGCAGTTTTAACAGGGTGGTCACCGGGGAGCTGTTTTTT.

This clone was found a few times. The chain has TRBV28 and TRBJ1-1; D is perhaps TRBD1 (5 bases). The CDR3 is 13 amino acids. Germline CDR1 is MDHEN and CDR2 is SYDVKM. Trimming took 5 bases from V and 1 from J, leaving 8 bases between them. CDR3 protein: CASSITGNTEAFF. CDR3 DNA: TGTGCCAGCAGTATCACAGGGAACACTGAAGCTTTCTTT.

The rearrangement links TRBV5-1 to TRBJ2-3; 9 nucleotides agree with TRBD1. Germline lookup yields CDR1 SGHRS and CDR2 YFSETQ. J was trimmed by 3 bases and V by 3 bases; bases with no gene match: 5. The CDR3 spans 15 residues. CDR3 bases: TGCGCCAGCAGCTACCGGGACAGGGAGACAGATACGCAGTATTTT. It translates to CASSYRDRETDTQYF.

The chain employs TRBV6-4 and TRBJ2-1; possibly TRBD1 for D (5 bases). Deletions cut 0 bases from V and 3 bases from J, with 12 bases between. This CDR3 has 16 residues. CDR1 is MRHNA, CDR2 SNTAGT, per germline. The CDR3: CASSDSVGAGYNEQFF. CDR3 in DNA: TGTGCCAGCAGTGACTCGGTTGGGGCCGGCTACAATGAGCAGTTCTTC.

This clone was detected a few times. The CDR3 here is CASSLRQGADTGELFF. The CDR3 DNA reads TGTGCCAGCAGCCTGCGACAGGGGGCAGACACCGGGGAGCTGTTTTTT. The chain couples TRBV7-9 to TRBJ2-2; 10 bases match TRBD1. The CDR3 runs to 16 residues. The trim removed 5 bases at V and 3 bases at J, leaving 6 bases unmatched. In germline, CDR1 is SEHNR, CDR2 FQNEAQ (reference sequence).

The chain links TRBV6-6 to TRBJ2-2; D possibly uses TRBD1 or TRBD2 (5 bases each). Germline CDR1 MNHNY, CDR2 SVGAGI (reference sequence). Trimming left V 2 bases short and J 5 bases short, with 6 bases between. The CDR3 has 13 amino acids. CDR3 protein: CASSYGGTGELFF. DNA of the CDR3: TGTGCCAGCAGTTACGGGGGTACCGGGGAGCTGTTTTTT.

The V gene is TRBV21-1, the J gene TRBJ2-5. TRBV21-1 is shown as a pseudogene. This CDR3 is 15 amino acids long. CDR3: CASSKVPNFQETQYF. For the CDR3, the DNA is TGTGCCAGCAGCAAAGTGCCAAATTTCCAAGAGACCCAGTACTTC.

The V and J genes are TRBV27 and TRBJ2-1, with 11 bases identical to TRBD1. Germline V lookup: CDR1 MNHEY, CDR2 SMNVEV (reference sequence). Germline trimming cut 7 bases from V and 8 bases from J; bases unmatched to any gene: 13. The CDR3 totals 16 residues. This CDR3 is CASTPGGGQGADEQFF. Here the CDR3 DNA reads TGTGCCAGCACCCCGGGAGGCGGACAGGGGGCCGATGAGCAGTTCTTC.

The chain is built from TRBV30 and TRBJ1-6; TRBD1 matches at 7 bases. Germline V gene sequence: CDR1 GTSNPN, CDR2 SVGIG (reference sequence). The V gene end was trimmed by 8 bases and the J gene end by 8 bases; junction bases not matched to a gene: 12. This CDR3 region has 14 residues. For the CDR3, the DNA is TGTGCCCGGGCCCGACAGGGCGTAGATTCACCCCTCCACTTT. It codes for CARARQGVDSPLHF.

V gene TRBV25-1 combines with J gene TRBJ2-3; D ambiguous. The V gene lost 6 bases and the J gene lost 8 bases, with 9 bases spanning the gap. The CDR3 covers 11 residues. Looked up from germline, CDR1 is MGHDK and CDR2 is SYGVNS. CDR3 sequence: CASSLGGTQYF. CDR3 nucleotide sequence: TGTGCCAGCAGCCTTGGTGGTACGCAGTATTTT.

The chain has TRBV7-9 and TRBJ2-4, with 10 bases that match TRBD2. The length of the CDR3 is 17 residues. Germline lookup yields CDR1 SEHNR and CDR2 FQNEAQ (reference sequence). The V and J ends lost 1 base and 8 bases, in that order; junction bases with no gene match: 11. CDR3 amino acids: CASSLGEREGPVYIQYF. The CDR3 DNA follows: TGTGCCAGCAGCTTAGGGGAGCGGGAGGGCCCCGTATACATTCAGTACTTC.

V and J are TRBV27 and TRBJ1-1; perhaps TRBD1 as D (5 bases). The CDR3 consists of 16 residues. The germline V gene encodes CDR1 MNHEY and CDR2 SMNVEV (reference sequence). The ends were cut back, 0 bases at V and 6 bases at J, with 17 bases in the middle. The DNA of the CDR3 is TGTGCCAGCAGTTTATCGCCCGCCCGAGGGACGGCTGAAGCTTTCTTT. Amino acids: CASSLSPARGTAEAFF.

In DNA, the CDR3 is TGTGCCAGCAGCACAGACAGCTACGAGCAGTACTTC. Translating gives CASSTDSYEQYF. This chain uses TRBV5-4 with TRBJ2-7, with D possibly TRBD1 on 5 matching bases. The CDR3 totals 12 residues. Trimming cost V 4 bases and J 3 bases, with 8 bases left between them. Germline assignment: CDR1 SGHNT and CDR2 YYREEE (reference sequence). Full variable domain (outside the CDR3, taken from reference TRBV5-4 and TRBJ2-7): ETGVTQSPTHLIKTRGQQVTLRCSSQSGHNTVSWYQQALGQGPQFIFQYYREEENGRGNFPPRFSGLQFPNYSSELNVNALELDDSALYLCASSTDSYEQYFGPGTRLTVT.

The chain has TRBV27 and TRBJ1-4; D is ambiguous. Germline loops: CDR1 MNHEY, CDR2 SMNVEV (reference sequence). V lost 4 bases and J 3 bases, leaving 9 bases between the germline ends. The CDR3 totals 14 residues. In DNA form, the CDR3 reads TGTGCCAGCAGTTACGACGGACCTAATGAAAAACTGTTTTTT. Its translation: CASSYDGPNEKLFF.

The rearrangement uses TRBV28 and TRBJ2-2, with D perhaps matching TRBD2 (5 bases). Germline V gives CDR1 MDHEN, CDR2 SYDVKM. Trimming removed 8 bases at V and 5 bases at J, with 21 bases between. CDR3 size: 16 residues. CDR3: CASFTPLLANTGELFF. The CDR3 DNA sequence: TGTGCCAGCTTTACCCCCCTGCTAGCAAATACCGGGGAGCTGTTTTTT.

This chain links TRBV2 with TRBJ2-7; D not certain. Between the trimmed V and J ends, which lost 8 bases and 5 bases, there was a span of 10 bases. Per germline, CDR1 SNHLY and CDR2 FYNNEI. The CDR3 consists of 11 residues. CDR3 bases: TGTGCCAGCCTGGGCAGCCACGAGCAGTACTTC. Protein sequence: CASLGSHEQYF. The complete variable domain, with remaining parts taken from reference TRBV2 and TRBJ2-7, reads EPEVTQTPSHQVTQMGQEVILRCVPISNHLYFYWYRQILGQKVEFLVSFYNNEISEKSEIFDDQFSVERPDGSNFTLKIRSTKLEDSAMYFCASLGSHEQYFGPGTRLTVT.

This chain joins TRBV28 and TRBJ1-1; the D is unclear. CDR1 and CDR2 from the germline V gene are MDHEN and SYDVKM. CDR3 size: 13 residues. V was shortened by 2 bases and J by 5 bases, with 9 bases between the two germline ends. DNA for the CDR3: TGTGCCAGCAGTTTACAAGACTGGACTGAAGCTTTCTTT. Translating it yields CASSLQDWTEAFF.